This TCR beta chain was identified in a study of blood T cell repertoires in COVID-19. Background on the study: Some COVID-19 samples were acute and others convalescent; all came from the United States, Italy and Spain.

The CDR3 length is 17 residues. After removal of 6 bases from V and 7 bases from J, the junction contained 16 bases not matched to a gene. The germline V gene encodes CDR1 MRHNA and CDR2 SNTAGT. The data were produced by immunoSEQ multiplex PCR, yet TCRdb's version contains in-frame clones alone and is incomplete. The table lists hundreds of thousands of clones, 87% of them singletons. The chain carries TRBV6-4 and TRBJ2-1, with 9 bases aligning to TRBD1. Sequencing was performed on peripheral blood. This clonotype originated in a man between 18 and 35 years old with active or convalescent COVID-19. The CDR3 reads CASSITSGTGPSNEQFF. As DNA, the CDR3 is TGTGCCAGCAGCATCACCTCCGGGACAGGGCCCTCAAATGAGCAGTTCTTC.